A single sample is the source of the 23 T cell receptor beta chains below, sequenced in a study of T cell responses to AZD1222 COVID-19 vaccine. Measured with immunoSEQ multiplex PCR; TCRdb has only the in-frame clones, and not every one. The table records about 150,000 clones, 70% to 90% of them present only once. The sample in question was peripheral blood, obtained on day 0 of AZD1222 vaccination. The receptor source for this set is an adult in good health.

This CDR3 is CASTFGGPGELFF. CDR3 sequence (DNA): TGTGCCAGCACTTTCGGGGGGCCCGGGGAGCTGTTTTTT. The chain has TRBV7-2 and TRBJ2-2; D might be TRBD2 (7 bases). From germline, CDR1 is SGHTA and CDR2 FQGNSA. Trimming cost V 7 bases and J 6 bases, with 12 bases left between them. The CDR3 sequence is 13 residues long. Full variable domain (rest looked up from reference TRBV7-2 and TRBJ2-2): GAGVSQSPSNKVTEKGKDVELRCDPISGHTALYWYRQSLGQGLEFLIYFQGNSAPDKSGLPSDRFSAERTGGSVSTLTIQRTQQEDSAVYLCASTFGGPGELFFGEGSRLTVL.

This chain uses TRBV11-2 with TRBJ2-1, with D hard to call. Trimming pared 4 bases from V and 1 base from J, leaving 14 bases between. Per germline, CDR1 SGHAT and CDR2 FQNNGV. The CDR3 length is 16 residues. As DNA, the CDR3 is TGTGCCAGCAGCTCCCTCCTCCACTCTTCCTACAATGAGCAGTTCTTC. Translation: CASSSLLHSSYNEQFF.

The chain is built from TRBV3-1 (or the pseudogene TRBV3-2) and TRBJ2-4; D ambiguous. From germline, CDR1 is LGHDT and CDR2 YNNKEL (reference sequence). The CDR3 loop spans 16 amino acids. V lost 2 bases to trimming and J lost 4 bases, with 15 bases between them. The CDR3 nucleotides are TGTGCCAGCAGCCAAACGGGCGTCGCGCCTAAAAACATTCAGTACTTC. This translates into CASSQTGVAPKNIQYF.

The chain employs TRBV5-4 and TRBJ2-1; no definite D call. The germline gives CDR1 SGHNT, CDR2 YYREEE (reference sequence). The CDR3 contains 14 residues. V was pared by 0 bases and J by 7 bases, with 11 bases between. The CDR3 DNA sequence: TGTGCCAGCAGCTTGGATTATGGCCCTAATGAGCAGTTCTTC. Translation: CASSLDYGPNEQFF. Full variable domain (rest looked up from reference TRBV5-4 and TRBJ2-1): ETGVTQSPTHLIKTRGQQVTLRCSSQSGHNTVSWYQQALGQGPQFIFQYYREEENGRGNFPPRFSGLQFPNYSSELNVNALELDDSALYLCASSLDYGPNEQFFGPGTRLTVL.

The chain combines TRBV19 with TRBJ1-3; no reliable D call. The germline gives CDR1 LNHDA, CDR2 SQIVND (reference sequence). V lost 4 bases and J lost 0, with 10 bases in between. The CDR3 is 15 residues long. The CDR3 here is CASSKGGFSGNTIYF. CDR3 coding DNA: TGTGCCAGTAGTAAGGGTGGCTTCTCTGGAAACACCATATATTTT.

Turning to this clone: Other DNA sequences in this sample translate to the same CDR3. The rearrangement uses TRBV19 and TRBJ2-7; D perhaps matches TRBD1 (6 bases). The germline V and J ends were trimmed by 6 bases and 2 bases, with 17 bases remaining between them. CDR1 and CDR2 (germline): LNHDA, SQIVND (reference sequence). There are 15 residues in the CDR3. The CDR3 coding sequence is TGTGCCAGTAGCGGACCGGACAGCACGACCTACGAGCAGTACTTC. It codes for CASSGPDSTTYEQYF.

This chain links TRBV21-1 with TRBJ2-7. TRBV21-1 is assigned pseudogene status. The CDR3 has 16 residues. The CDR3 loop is CASSKEGRNLSYEQYF. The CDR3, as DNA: TGTGCCAGCAGCAAAGAGGGTAGAAACCTTTCCTACGAGCAGTACTTC.

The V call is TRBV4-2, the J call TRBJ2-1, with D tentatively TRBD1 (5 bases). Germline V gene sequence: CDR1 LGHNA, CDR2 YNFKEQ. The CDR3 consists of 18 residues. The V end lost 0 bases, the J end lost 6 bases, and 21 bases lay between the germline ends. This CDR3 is CASSQDPATSGNLNEQFF. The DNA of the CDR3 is TGTGCCAGCAGCCAAGATCCCGCGACGTCAGGGAACCTCAATGAGCAGTTCTTC.

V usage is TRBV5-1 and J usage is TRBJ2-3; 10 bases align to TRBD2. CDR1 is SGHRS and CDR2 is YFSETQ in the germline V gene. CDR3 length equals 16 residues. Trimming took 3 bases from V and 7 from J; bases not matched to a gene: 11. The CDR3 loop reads CASSSPSGSLQNTQYF. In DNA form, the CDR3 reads TGCGCCAGCAGCTCCCCTAGCGGGAGTTTGCAAAATACGCAGTATTTT. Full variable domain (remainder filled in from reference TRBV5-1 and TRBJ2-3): KAGVTQTPRYLIKTRGQQVTLSCSPISGHRSVSWYQQTPGQGLQFLFEYFSETQRNKGNFPGRFSGRQFSNSRSEMNVSTLELGDSALYLCASSSPSGSLQNTQYFGPGTRLTVL.

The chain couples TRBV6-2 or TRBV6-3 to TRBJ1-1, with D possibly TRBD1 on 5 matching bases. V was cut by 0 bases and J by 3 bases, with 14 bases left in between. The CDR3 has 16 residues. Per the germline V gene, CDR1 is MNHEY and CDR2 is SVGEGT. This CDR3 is CASSYSFGTPDTEAFF. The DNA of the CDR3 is TGTGCCAGCAGTTACTCCTTCGGGACCCCGGACACTGAAGCTTTCTTT.

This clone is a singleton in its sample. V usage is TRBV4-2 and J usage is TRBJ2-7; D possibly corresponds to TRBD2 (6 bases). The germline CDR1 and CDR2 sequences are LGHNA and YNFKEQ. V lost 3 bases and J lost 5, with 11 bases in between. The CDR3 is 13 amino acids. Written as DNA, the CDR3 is TGTGCCAGCAGCCACACTAGCCCCGACGAGCAGTACTTC. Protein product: CASSHTSPDEQYF.

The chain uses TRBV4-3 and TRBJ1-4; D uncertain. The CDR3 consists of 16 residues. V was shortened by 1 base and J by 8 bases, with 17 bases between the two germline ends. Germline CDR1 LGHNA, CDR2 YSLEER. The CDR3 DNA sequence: TGCGCCAGCAGCCAAGGTTTGAGTCAGGCGGTCGAAAAACTGTTTTTT. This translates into CASSQGLSQAVEKLFF.

The CDR3 DNA is TGCGCCAGCAGCTTCGGGACTAGCGAAGTGAATGAGCAGTTCTTC. Amino acids: CASSFGTSEVNEQFF. The chain carries TRBV5-1 and TRBJ2-1, with 10 bases that match TRBD2. The CDR3 spans 15 residues. V was pared by 2 bases and J by 7 bases, with 6 bases of the junction left unmatched. CDR1 SGHRS and CDR2 YFSETQ come from the germline V gene.

In DNA form, the CDR3 reads TGTGCCAGCATTAGTGGGGATGGAAACACCATATATTTT. This sequence encodes CASISGDGNTIYF. The V call is TRBV6-5, the J call TRBJ1-3; the D is unclear. CDR1 and CDR2 (germline): MNHEY, SVGAGI. Trimming shortened V by 7 bases and J by 3 bases, and 10 bases separated the two germline ends. The CDR3 is 13 residues long.

The CDR3 region has the DNA TGTGCCAGCAGTACTTCAGGAGGAGAGACCCAGTACTTC. Its translation is CASSTSGGETQYF. The chain has TRBV28 and TRBJ2-5; D might be TRBD2 (5 bases). The V gene lost 5 bases and the J gene lost 4 bases, with 11 bases spanning the gap. CDR1 is MDHEN, CDR2 SYDVKM, per germline. The CDR3 extends over 13 amino acids. Complete variable domain (other parts from reference TRBV28 and TRBJ2-5): DVKVTQSSRYLVKRTGEKVFLECVQDMDHENMFWYRQDPGLGLRLIYFSYDVKMKEKGDIPEGYSVSREKKERFSLILESASTNQTSMYLCASSTSGGETQYFGPGTRLLVL.

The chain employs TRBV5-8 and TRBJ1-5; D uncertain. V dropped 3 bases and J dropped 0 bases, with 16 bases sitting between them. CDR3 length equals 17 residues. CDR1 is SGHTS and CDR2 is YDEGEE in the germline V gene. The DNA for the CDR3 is TGTGCCAGCAGCTCCCTGGGAGCCAACTATAGCAATCAGCCCCAGCATTTT. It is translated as CASSSLGANYSNQPQHF.

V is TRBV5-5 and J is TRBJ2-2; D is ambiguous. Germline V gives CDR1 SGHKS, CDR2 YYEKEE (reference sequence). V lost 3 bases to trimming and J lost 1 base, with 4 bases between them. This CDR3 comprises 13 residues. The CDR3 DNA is TGTGCCAGCAGCTCTGAGAACACCGGGGAGCTGTTTTTT. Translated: CASSSENTGELFF.

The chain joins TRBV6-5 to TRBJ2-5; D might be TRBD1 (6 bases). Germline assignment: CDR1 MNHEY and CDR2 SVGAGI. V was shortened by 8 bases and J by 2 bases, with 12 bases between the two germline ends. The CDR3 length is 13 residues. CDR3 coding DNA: TGTGCCAGCGGACAGATCCAGCAAGAGACCCAGTACTTC. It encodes CASGQIQQETQYF.

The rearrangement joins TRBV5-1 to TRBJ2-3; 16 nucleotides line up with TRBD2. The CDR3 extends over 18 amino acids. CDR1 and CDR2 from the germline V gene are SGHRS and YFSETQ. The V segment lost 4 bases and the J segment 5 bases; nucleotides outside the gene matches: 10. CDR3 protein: CASSTPGGLAGGQDTQYF. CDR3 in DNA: TGCGCCAGCAGCACACCCGGGGGACTAGCGGGAGGGCAAGATACGCAGTATTTT.

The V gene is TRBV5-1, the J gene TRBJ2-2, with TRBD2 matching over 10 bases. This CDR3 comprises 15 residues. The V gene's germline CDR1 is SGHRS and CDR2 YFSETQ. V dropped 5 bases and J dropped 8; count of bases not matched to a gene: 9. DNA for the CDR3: TGCGCCAGCAGTCCGACTAGCGGGCGCGGGGGGGAGCTGTTTTTT. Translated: CASSPTSGRGGELFF.

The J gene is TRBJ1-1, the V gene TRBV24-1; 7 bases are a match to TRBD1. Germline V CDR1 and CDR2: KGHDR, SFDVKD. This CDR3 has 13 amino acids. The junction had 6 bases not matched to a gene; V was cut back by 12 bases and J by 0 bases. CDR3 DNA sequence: TGTGCCGTAAGGGGACAGTTGAACACTGAAGCTTTCTTT. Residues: CAVRGQLNTEAFF.

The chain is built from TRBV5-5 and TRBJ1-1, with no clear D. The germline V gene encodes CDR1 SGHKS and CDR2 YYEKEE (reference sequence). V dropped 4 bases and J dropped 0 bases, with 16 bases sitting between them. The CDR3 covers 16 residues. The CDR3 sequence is CASSPPPERLNTEAFF. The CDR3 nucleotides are TGTGCCAGCAGCCCGCCCCCTGAACGGTTGAACACTGAAGCTTTCTTT. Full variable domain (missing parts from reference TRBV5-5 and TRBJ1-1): DAGVTQSPTHLIKTRGQQVTLRCSPISGHKSVSWYQQVLGQGPQFIFQYYEKEERGRGNFPDRFSARQFPNYSSELNVNALLLGDSALYLCASSPPPERLNTEAFFGQGTRLTVV.

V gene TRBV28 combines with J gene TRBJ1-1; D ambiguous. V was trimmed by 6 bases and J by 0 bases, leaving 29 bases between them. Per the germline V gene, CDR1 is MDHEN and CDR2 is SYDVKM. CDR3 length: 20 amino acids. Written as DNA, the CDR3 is TGTGCCAGCAGCCAACTCCAGCCCTACCGCACAGCCCAACTGAACACTGAAGCTTTCTTT. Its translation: CASSQLQPYRTAQLNTEAFF.